This T cell receptor (beta chain) stems from a study of shared clonotypes between healthy human individuals. Naive CD8 cells were CD45RO-negative, positively selected for CCR7, excluding terminally differentiated effector memory CD45RA+ cells. CDR1 and CDR2 (germline): MNHEY, SVGAGI. The CDR3 contains 14 residues. Trimming took 1 base from V and 8 from J, leaving 14 bases between them. The data were produced by immunoSEQ multiplex PCR, yet TCRdb's version contains in-frame clones alone and is incomplete. The sample has under 2,000,000 clones; about 94% are singletons. The receptor comes from a young man in good health. This chain joins TRBV6-5 and TRBJ1-1; D is unclear. The sequenced sample was naive CD8+ T cells sorted from blood. The DNA of the CDR3 is TGTGCCAGCAGTTACTTGAGGGCGCCCCTCGAAGCTTTCTTT. This sequence encodes CASSYLRAPLEAFF.